This entry lists 28 T cell receptor beta chains sequenced from one sample in a study of T cell responses to AZD1222 COVID-19 vaccine (dated by TCRdb to the early 2020s). The time point label here, explained by the study, means: about 28 days (+/-7) after the second vaccine dose. Receptor amplification or capture employed the immunoSEQ multiplex PCR assay. TCRdb took this table from immuneACCESS and kept in-frame rearrangements with V and J called. Such tables lack part of the clones; where checked against another copy, unresolved V genes explain under half of the gap, and the rest is unexplained. The sample profile shows about 120,000 clones; approximately 90% of them were found once. The ten largest account for around 8.2% of the sample. The sample here was peripheral blood, taken 28 days after the second AZD1222 dose. Source of these receptors: an adult who received the AZD1222 COVID-19 vaccine.

The chain carries TRBV19 and TRBJ1-2; D remains unclear. The ends were cut back, 0 bases at V and 4 bases at J, with 6 bases in the middle. Per the germline V gene, CDR1 is LNHDA and CDR2 is SQIVND (reference sequence). CDR3 length: 13 residues. CDR3 sequence reads: CASSIDFSYGYTF. The CDR3 DNA sequence: TGTGCCAGTAGTATAGATTTCAGCTATGGCTACACCTTC.

The chain recombines TRBV7-9 with TRBJ2-7; 7 bases match TRBD1. Trimming at V came to 5 bases and at J to 5 bases, leaving 15 bases not matched to a gene. The CDR3 is 16 amino acids. CDR1 SEHNR and CDR2 FQNEAQ come from the germline V gene (reference sequence). The CDR3 DNA reads TGTGCCAGCAGCGAGGGGTTCACAGGGGCTGACCACGAGCAGTACTTC. Translated: CASSEGFTGADHEQYF.

This chain connects TRBV19 to TRBJ1-5; TRBD1 matches 9 bases. CDR1 and CDR2 from the germline V gene are LNHDA and SQIVND (reference sequence). V lost 5 bases, J lost 2 bases, and 1 base stayed unmatched. The CDR3 has 14 amino acids. CDR3 nucleotide sequence: TGTGCCAGTAGTTGGGACAGGGGCAATCAGCCCCAGCATTTT. This encodes CASSWDRGNQPQHF.

The CDR3 DNA sequence: TGTGCCAGCAGCCCGAGGGGCCTAGCGGGCCAGTACTTC. Translating it yields CASSPRGLAGQYF. The rearrangement uses TRBV3-1 (or the pseudogene TRBV3-2) and TRBJ2-5, with 8 bases lining up with TRBD2. Trimming cost V 4 bases and J 10 bases; bases outside gene matches: 8. The CDR3 loop spans 13 amino acids. The germline CDR1 and CDR2 sequences are LGHDT and YNNKEL (reference sequence).

V usage is TRBV3-1 (or the pseudogene TRBV3-2) and J usage is TRBJ2-7, with 10 bases that match TRBD2. The CDR3 is 16 residues long. Germline trimming cut 6 bases from V and 4 bases from J; bases unmatched to any gene: 12. From germline, CDR1 is LGHDT and CDR2 YNNKEL (reference sequence). CDR3 in DNA: TGTGCCAGCAGTCCCTTTCTTTTAGCGGGAGGTTACGAGCAGTACTTC. It specifies CASSPFLLAGGYEQYF.

This chain uses TRBV3-1 (or the pseudogene TRBV3-2) with TRBJ1-1; 7 nucleotides align to TRBD1. Losses at the gene ends were 3 bases for V and 0 bases for J; bases not matched to a gene: 1. Germline V gene lookup returns CDR1 LGHDT and CDR2 YNNKEL (reference sequence). The CDR3 consists of 14 residues. CDR3 protein: CASSQGQMNTEAFF. As DNA, the CDR3 is TGTGCCAGCAGCCAGGGACAGATGAACACTGAAGCTTTCTTT.

This clone appeared a single time. This sequence joins TRBV4-1 and TRBJ2-7, with D perhaps matching TRBD1 (6 bases). The CDR3 has 15 amino acids. V lost 4 bases and J lost 1, with 14 bases in between. Germline V lookup: CDR1 MGHRA, CDR2 YSYEKL. CDR3 region: CASSPSRGYSYEQYF. CDR3 DNA: TGCGCCAGCAGCCCCTCCAGGGGTTATTCCTACGAGCAGTACTTC.

This clone has just a few counts. The chain uses TRBV9 and TRBJ1-2; a possible D gene is TRBD1 (5 bases). Germline lookup yields CDR1 SGDLS and CDR2 YYNGEE. The CDR3 totals 15 residues. Trimming took 2 bases from V and 3 from J, leaving 14 bases between them. This CDR3 reads CASSVTGRGDYGYTF. In nucleotides, the CDR3 is TGTGCCAGCAGCGTGACCGGTAGGGGAGACTATGGCTACACCTTC.

CDR3 in DNA: TGTGCCAGCAGTTTATCGACGACCCCAAAATGGTATACGCAGTATTTT. As protein: CASSLSTTPKWYTQYF. J is TRBJ2-3 and V is TRBV27, with D unresolved. Germline V gene data show CDR1 as MNHEY and CDR2 as SMNVEV (reference sequence). V was trimmed by 0 bases and J by 7 bases, leaving 17 bases between them. The CDR3 is 16 residues long.

V usage is TRBV19 and J usage is TRBJ2-4, with 9 bases lining up with TRBD1. The CDR3 contains 18 residues. Germline lookup yields CDR1 LNHDA and CDR2 SQIVND (reference sequence). The V gene end was trimmed by 4 bases and the J gene end by 0 bases; junction bases not matched to a gene: 10. DNA for the CDR3: TGTGCCAGTAGTAGTTCCGGGACAGGGCTTCTAGCCAAAAACATTCAGTACTTC. Translation gives CASSSSGTGLLAKNIQYF. Based on the CDR3 plus reference TRBV19 and TRBJ2-4, the full variable domain is DGGITQSPKYLFRKEGQNVTLSCEQNLNHDAMYWYRQDPGQGLRLIYYSQIVNDFQKGDIAEGYSVSREKKESFPLTVTSAQKNPTAFYLCASSSSGTGLLAKNIQYFGAGTRLSVL.

The rearrangement joins TRBV5-1 to TRBJ2-1, with TRBD2 identical over 11 bases. This CDR3 is built from 14 residues. The germline V gene encodes CDR1 SGHRS and CDR2 YFSETQ. The V gene end was trimmed by 3 bases and the J gene end by 15 bases; junction bases not matched to a gene: 11. CDR3 protein: CASSSLAGGPRAFF. DNA for the CDR3: TGCGCCAGCAGCTCTCTAGCGGGAGGACCCCGGGCGTTCTTC.

The chain employs TRBV14 and TRBJ2-4; TRBD2 might be the D (6 bases). CDR1 and CDR2 (germline): SGHDN, FVKESK. V lost 4 bases and J 0 bases, leaving 10 bases between the germline ends. The CDR3 is made up of 15 amino acids. Written as DNA, the CDR3 is TGTGCCAGCAGCCTGGCGGGGCCAGCCAAAAACATTCAGTACTTC. Translation gives CASSLAGPAKNIQYF.

The chain joins TRBV7-9 to TRBJ1-1; D unresolved. Germline assignment: CDR1 SEHNR and CDR2 FQNEAQ (reference sequence). CDR3 size: 15 residues. V lost 5 bases, J lost 3 bases, and 16 bases lay in between. The CDR3 reads CASSPLAWAHTEAFF. DNA of the CDR3: TGTGCCAGCAGCCCCCTGGCGTGGGCTCACACTGAAGCTTTCTTT.

J is TRBJ2-1 and V is TRBV29-1; no reliable D call. The CDR3 spans 15 residues. The V end was cut by 5 bases, the J end by 0 bases, with 14 bases between. Germline CDR1 reads SQVTM; CDR2 reads ANQGSEA. The CDR3 bases are TGCAGCGTTAAAGGTCAGACTCGCTCCTACAATGAGCAGTTCTTC. Amino acid sequence: CSVKGQTRSYNEQFF.

V is TRBV28 and J is TRBJ1-2; 8 bases match TRBD1. Germline V gene sequence: CDR1 MDHEN, CDR2 SYDVKM. This CDR3 is 15 amino acids long. V lost 4 bases to trimming and J lost 3 bases; unmatched junction nucleotides: 7. The CDR3 here is CASSSTPGGDYGYTF. The CDR3 DNA reads as TGTGCCAGCAGTTCAACCCCAGGGGGCGACTATGGCTACACCTTC.

The chain has TRBV18 and TRBJ1-4; TRBD1 agrees at 9 bases. The germline V gene has CDR1 KGHSH and CDR2 LQKENI. This CDR3 has 14 residues. J lost 7 bases, V lost 2 bases, and 2 bases had no gene match. The CDR3 bases are TGTGCCAGCTCACCAGGACAGGGGAGTGAAAAACTGTTTTTT. Translated: CASSPGQGSEKLFF. The variable domain in full, completed from reference TRBV18 and TRBJ1-4, reads NAGVMQNPRHLVRRRGQEARLRCSPMKGHSHVYWYRQLPEEGLKFMVYLQKENIIDESGMPKERFSAEFPKEGPSILRIQQVVRGDSAAYFCASSPGQGSEKLFFGSGTQLSVL.

This sequence joins TRBV7-9 and TRBJ1-1, with D tentatively TRBD1 (6 bases). Germline assignment: CDR1 SEHNR and CDR2 FQNEAQ (reference sequence). This CDR3 contains 15 residues. V dropped 4 bases and J dropped 1 base, with 13 bases sitting between them. CDR3 region: CASSSLDSRNTEAFF. The CDR3 DNA sequence: TGTGCCAGCAGCTCGCTGGACAGCCGGAACACTGAAGCTTTCTTT. Variable domain in full (rest from reference TRBV7-9 and TRBJ1-1): DTGVSQNPRHKITKRGQNVTFRCDPISEHNRLYWYRQTLGQGPEFLTYFQNEAQLEKSRLLSDRFSAERPKGSFSTLEIQRTEQGDSAMYLCASSSLDSRNTEAFFGQGTRLTVV.

V gene TRBV20-1 combines with J gene TRBJ2-1; TRBD2 aligns across 8 bases. With V trimmed by 3 bases and J by 12 bases, 13 bases remained unmatched. This CDR3 region has 14 residues. CDR1 is DFQATT and CDR2 is SNEGSKA in the germline V gene (reference sequence). CDR3 sequence: CSASSYIGRGAQFF. CDR3 DNA: TGCAGTGCTAGTTCTTATATCGGGCGGGGGGCGCAGTTCTTC.

The J gene is TRBJ2-7, the V gene TRBV21-1; the DNA was not compared with TRBD2, the D call given in the table. TRBV21-1 is shown as a pseudogene. The CDR3 consists of 14 residues. CDR3 loop: CASRVSGGPYEQYF. Written as DNA, the CDR3 is TGTGCCAGCAGGGTGAGCGGGGGACCCTACGAGCAGTACTTC.

This clone was counted once. The chain joins TRBV19 to TRBJ1-2, with D perhaps matching TRBD1 (6 bases). The V gene lost 6 bases and the J gene lost 6 bases, with 17 bases spanning the gap. Germline assignment: CDR1 LNHDA and CDR2 SQIVND (reference sequence). This CDR3 spans 14 amino acids. CDR3 sequence reads: CASSRGRTENGYTF. CDR3 nucleotide sequence: TGTGCCAGTAGCAGGGGAAGGACAGAGAATGGCTACACCTTC.

The rearrangement joins TRBV28 to TRBJ1-6; 8 nucleotides agree with TRBD1. From germline, CDR1 is MDHEN and CDR2 SYDVKM. This CDR3 is built from 15 residues. Trimming at V came to 5 bases and at J to 9 bases, leaving 9 bases not matched to a gene. CDR3 loop: CASSVPDRDSSPLHF. CDR3 coding DNA: TGTGCCAGCAGTGTGCCGGACAGGGACTCTTCACCCCTCCACTTT.

This chain joins TRBV25-1 and TRBJ2-5; the D is unclear. In germline, CDR1 is MGHDK, CDR2 SYGVNS. This CDR3 is 13 amino acids long. Deletions cut 3 bases from V and 1 base from J, with 6 bases between. In DNA form, the CDR3 reads TGTGCCAGCAGTGACCCCAGCCAAGAGACCCAGTACTTC. It codes for CASSDPSQETQYF.

The rearrangement joins TRBV6-1 to TRBJ2-7; D remains unclear. Trimming took 3 bases from V and 5 from J, leaving 17 bases between them. CDR1 and CDR2 from the germline V gene are MNHNS and SASEGT. The CDR3 contains 15 residues. CDR3 loop: CASSEDGSLLDEQYF. For the CDR3, the DNA is TGTGCCAGCAGTGAGGACGGATCCCTCCTAGACGAGCAGTACTTC.

The chain combines TRBV20-1 with TRBJ1-6; 8 bases fit TRBD1. Germline V lookup: CDR1 DFQATT, CDR2 SNEGSKA (reference sequence). The CDR3 contains 15 residues. V was pared by 3 bases and J by 9 bases, with 10 bases of the junction left unmatched. CDR3 nucleotide sequence: TGCAGTGCTAGTAAGGACAGGGTCAGCGTTTCACCCCTCCACTTT. The encoded protein is CSASKDRVSVSPLHF.

This sequence joins TRBV3-1 (or the pseudogene TRBV3-2) and TRBJ2-2; TRBD2 aligns across 8 bases. J gave up 1 base and V 0 bases, and 4 bases lay outside the gene matches. Looked up from germline, CDR1 is LGHDT and CDR2 is YNNKEL (reference sequence). The length of the CDR3 is 17 residues. This chain's CDR3 is CASSQDRGGLNTGELFF. In DNA, the CDR3 is TGTGCCAGCAGCCAAGACCGGGGGGGCCTGAACACCGGGGAGCTGTTTTTT.

The chain is built from TRBV6-5 and TRBJ2-7; 9 bases fit TRBD1. V lost 6 bases and J lost 2; bases outside the gene matches: 8. This CDR3 contains 15 residues. Germline values: CDR1 MNHEY, CDR2 SVGAGI. CDR3: CASRSTDRGTYEQYF. The CDR3 coding sequence is TGTGCCAGCAGGTCGACGGACAGGGGAACCTACGAGCAGTACTTC.

The chain employs TRBV5-1 and TRBJ2-2; D is uncertain. This CDR3 contains 13 residues. Germline CDR1 is SGHRS and CDR2 is YFSETQ. The ends were cut back, 0 bases at V and 4 bases at J, with 4 bases in the middle. In DNA, the CDR3 is TGCGCCAGCAGCTTGGAGGTCACCGGGGAGCTGTTTTTT. It yields the protein CASSLEVTGELFF.

The chain is built from TRBV6-6 and TRBJ2-7, with 8 bases lining up with TRBD1. The junction had 2 bases not matched to a gene; V was cut back by 2 bases and J by 5 bases. This CDR3 comprises 13 residues. Germline loops: CDR1 MNHNY, CDR2 SVGAGI (reference sequence). The CDR3 is CASSYADRDEQYF. CDR3 coding DNA: TGTGCCAGCAGTTACGCGGACAGGGACGAGCAGTACTTC.